The rows below give T cell receptor beta chains drawn from one sample of a study of blood T cells in healthy people across ages. Using its own MiXCR run on the 5' RACE reads, TCRdb lists one record per CDR3 protein. The repertoire holds almost 1 million distinct CDR3 sequences, with roughly 51% as singletons. The sample taken for sequencing was blood. These TCRs come from a woman in her sixties or seventies in good health. CDR3s include the opening cysteine and the closing phenylalanine or tryptophan. The D gene is left open where the match is weak. Not all rows give a size; the values are once, few, many and, for expanded clones, a class.

cdr3_aa: CASSFMGDRDYGYTF
cdr3_nt: TGTGCCAGCAGTTTTATGGGGGACAGGGACTATGGCTACACCTTC
clone_size: few
d_call: TRBD1
v_call: TRBV12-3/TRBV12-4
j_call: TRBJ1-2

cdr3_aa: CSVGTTGLRETQYF
cdr3_nt: TGCAGCGTTGGAACGACAGGGCTTAGAGAGACCCAGTACTTC
clone_size: NA
d_call: TRBD1
v_call: TRBV29-1
j_call: TRBJ2-5

cdr3_aa: CASSQDGTNAYEQYF
cdr3_nt: TGCGCCAGCAGCCAAGATGGCACAAATGCCTACGAGCAGTACTTC
clone_size: few
d_call: NA
v_call: TRBV4-3
j_call: TRBJ2-7

cdr3_aa: CAISEPGTRGHEQYF
cdr3_nt: TGTGCCATCAGTGAGCCCGGGACCCGCGGGCACGAGCAGTACTTC
clone_size: NA
d_call: NA
v_call: TRBV10-3
j_call: TRBJ2-7

cdr3_aa: CASSSQVVPEAFF
cdr3_nt: TGTGCCAGCAGTTCCCAGGTAGTTCCTGAAGCTTTCTTT
clone_size: NA
d_call: NA
v_call: TRBV28
j_call: TRBJ1-1

cdr3_aa: CASSSTRGRETQYF
cdr3_nt: TGTGCCAGCAGCTCCACCCGGGGTAGGGAGACCCAGTACTTC
clone_size: once
d_call: NA
v_call: TRBV11-2
j_call: TRBJ2-5

cdr3_aa: CASSEQQGALGYTF
cdr3_nt: TGTGCCAGCAGCGAACAACAGGGGGCGTTAGGCTACACCTTC
clone_size: NA
d_call: TRBD1
v_call: TRBV11-2
j_call: TRBJ1-2

cdr3_aa: CASSQDQLSTGTQYF
cdr3_nt: TGTGCCAGCAGCCAAGATCAGCTCTCCACGGGTACGCAGTATTTT
clone_size: NA
d_call: NA
v_call: TRBV4-2
j_call: TRBJ2-3

cdr3_aa: CASSLAVQEAFEKLFF
cdr3_nt: TGCGCCAGCAGCTTGGCCGTCCAGGAGGCATTCGAAAAACTGTTTTTT
clone_size: NA
d_call: NA
v_call: TRBV5-1
j_call: TRBJ1-4

cdr3_aa: CSATKQTGGHTDTQYF
cdr3_nt: TGCAGTGCTACAAAACAGACAGGGGGACACACAGATACGCAGTATTTT
clone_size: few
d_call: TRBD1
v_call: TRBV20-1
j_call: TRBJ2-3

cdr3_aa: CASRGTATNEKLFF
cdr3_nt: TGCGCCAGCAGGGGGACGGCGACTAATGAAAAACTGTTTTTT
clone_size: once
d_call: NA
v_call: TRBV10-2
j_call: TRBJ1-4

cdr3_aa: CASSKSNTEAFF
cdr3_nt: TGTGCCAGCAGTAAGTCCAACACTGAAGCTTTCTTT
clone_size: NA
d_call: NA
v_call: TRBV12-3/TRBV12-4
j_call: TRBJ1-1

cdr3_aa: CANSGLGLAYYEQYF
cdr3_nt: TGTGCCAACAGTGGACTGGGACTAGCCTACTACGAGCAGTACTTC
clone_size: NA
d_call: TRBD2
v_call: TRBV6-1
j_call: TRBJ2-7

cdr3_aa: CASSQDRISTQYF
cdr3_nt: TGCGCCAGCAGCCAAGATCGTATCTCGACCCAGTACTTC
clone_size: NA
d_call: NA
v_call: TRBV4-3
j_call: TRBJ2-5

cdr3_aa: CASSTGTGGTGELFF
cdr3_nt: TGTGCCAGCAGCACCGGGACAGGGGGCACCGGGGAGCTGTTTTTT
clone_size: NA
d_call: TRBD1
v_call: TRBV7-9
j_call: TRBJ2-2

cdr3_aa: CASSLRDSRRPGTDTQYF
cdr3_nt: TGTGCCAGCAGCCTCCGGGACAGCCGTAGGCCGGGCACAGATACGCAGTATTTT
clone_size: NA
d_call: TRBD1
v_call: TRBV5-5
j_call: TRBJ2-3